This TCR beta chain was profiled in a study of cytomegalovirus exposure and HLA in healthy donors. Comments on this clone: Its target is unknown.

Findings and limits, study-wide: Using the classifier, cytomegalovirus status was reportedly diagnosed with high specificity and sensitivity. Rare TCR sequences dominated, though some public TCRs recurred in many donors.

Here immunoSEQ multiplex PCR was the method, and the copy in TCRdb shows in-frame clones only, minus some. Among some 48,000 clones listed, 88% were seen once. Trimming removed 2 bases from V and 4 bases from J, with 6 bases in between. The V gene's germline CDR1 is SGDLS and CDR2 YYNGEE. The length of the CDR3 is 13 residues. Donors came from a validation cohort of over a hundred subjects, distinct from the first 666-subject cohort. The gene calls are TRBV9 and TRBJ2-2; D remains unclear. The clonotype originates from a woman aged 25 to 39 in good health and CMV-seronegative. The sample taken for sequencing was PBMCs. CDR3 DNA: TGTGCCAGCAGCGTTTCTGTCACCGGGGAGCTGTTTTTT. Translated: CASSVSVTGELFF.